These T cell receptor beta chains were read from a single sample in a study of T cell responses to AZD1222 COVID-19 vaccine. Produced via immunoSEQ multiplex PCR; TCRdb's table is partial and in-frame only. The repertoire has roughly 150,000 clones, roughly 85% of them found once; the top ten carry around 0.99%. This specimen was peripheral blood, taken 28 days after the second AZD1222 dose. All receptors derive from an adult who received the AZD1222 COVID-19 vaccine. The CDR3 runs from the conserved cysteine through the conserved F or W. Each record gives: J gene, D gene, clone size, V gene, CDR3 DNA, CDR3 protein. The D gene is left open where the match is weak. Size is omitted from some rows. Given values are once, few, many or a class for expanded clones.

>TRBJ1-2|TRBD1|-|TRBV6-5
TGTGCCAGCCGGGACAGCGCGTGGGGCTACACCTTC
CASRDSAWGYTF
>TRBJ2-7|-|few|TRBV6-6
TGTGCCAGCAGTCCGTCGCTCCAAACTAGCGAGCAGTACTTC
CASSPSLQTSEQYF
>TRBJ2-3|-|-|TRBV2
TGTGCCAGCAGTGGTGGACGGAGAGATACGCAGTATTTT
CASSGGRRDTQYF
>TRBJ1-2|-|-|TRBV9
TGTGCCAGCACCCCAACCGGGGGGCAGAACCATGGCTACACCTTC
CASTPTGGQNHGYTF
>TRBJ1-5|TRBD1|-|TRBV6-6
TGTGCCAGCAGTCGAAGTGTTCTCCAGGGGGCTTACAATCAGCCCCAGCATTTT
CASSRSVLQGAYNQPQHF
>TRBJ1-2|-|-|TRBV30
TGTGCCTGGAGCGCCTTACCGGGGGGCTACACCTTC
CAWSALPGGYTF
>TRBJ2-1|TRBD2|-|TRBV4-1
TGCGCCAGCAGCCAAGACACTAGCGGGGGGTTTGGGGAGCAGTTCTTC
CASSQDTSGGFGEQFF
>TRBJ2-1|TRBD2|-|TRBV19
TGTGCCAGTAATCGCGGGGGGTTCAATGAGCAGTTCTTC
CASNRGGFNEQFF
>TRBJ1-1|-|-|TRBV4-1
TGCGCCAGCAGCCAATTGTACCCCCTGGGGGGCACTGAAGCTTTCTTT
CASSQLYPLGGTEAFF
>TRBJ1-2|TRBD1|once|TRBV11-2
TGTGCCAGCAGCTCCTTAAAACTCCGGGACAGGGAGGGTGGCACCTTC
CASSSLKLRDREGGTF
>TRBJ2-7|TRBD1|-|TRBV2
TGTGCCAGCGCCCCCAGACAGGGGGCTGTCTACGAGCAGTACTTC
CASAPRQGAVYEQYF
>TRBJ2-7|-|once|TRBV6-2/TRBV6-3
TGTGCCAGCAGTATCCTGGGTTCCTCCTACGAGCAGTACTTC
CASSILGSSYEQYF
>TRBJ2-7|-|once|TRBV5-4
TGTGCCAGCAGCTTGGGTCCAGGGGACGAGCAGTACTTC
CASSLGPGDEQYF
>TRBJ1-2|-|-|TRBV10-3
TGTGCCATCAGTGAGGCAGGGAAATACGGCTACACCTTC
CAISEAGKYGYTF
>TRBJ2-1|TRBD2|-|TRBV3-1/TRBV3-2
TGTGCCAGCAGCCAAGATATGACTAGCGGGGGTTTCAATGAGCAGTTCTTC
CASSQDMTSGGFNEQFF
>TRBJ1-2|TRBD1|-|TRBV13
TGTGCCAGCAGCCCGGCGGACAGGGTCTATGGCTACACCTTC
CASSPADRVYGYTF
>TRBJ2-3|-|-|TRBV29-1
TGCAGCGTGGGGGCGGAGGGTAGGGGCACAGATACGCAGTATTTT
CSVGAEGRGTDTQYF
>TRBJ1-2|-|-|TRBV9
TGTGCCAGCAGCCCAGTCCTGACCCGGGGCTACACCTTC
CASSPVLTRGYTF
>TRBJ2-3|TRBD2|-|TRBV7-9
TGTGCCAGCAGCCCCGGGGGACTAGCGGGAGATACGCAGTATTTT
CASSPGGLAGDTQYF
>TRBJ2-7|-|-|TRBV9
TGTGCCAGCAGCGTAGCCCTTGACAGAACCTACGAGCAGTACTTC
CASSVALDRTYEQYF
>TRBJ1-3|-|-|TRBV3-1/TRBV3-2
TGTGCCAGCAGCCGGGTGGCTGGAAACACCATATATTTT
CASSRVAGNTIYF
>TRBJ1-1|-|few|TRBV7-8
TGTGCCAGCAGCTTAGGCGGGGCGCCATTCACTGAAGCTTTCTTT
CASSLGGAPFTEAFF
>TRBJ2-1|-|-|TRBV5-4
TGTGCCAGCAGCTCACTAGGACATGAGCAGTTCTTC
CASSSLGHEQFF
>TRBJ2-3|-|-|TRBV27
TGTGCCAGCAGTCCCACTCCAGGGACCGCGCAGTATTTT
CASSPTPGTAQYF
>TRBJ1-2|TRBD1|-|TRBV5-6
TGTGCCAGCAGCCTGGGACAGGTGAACTATGGCTACACCTTC
CASSLGQVNYGYTF
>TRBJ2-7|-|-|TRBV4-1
TGCGCCAGCAGCCCCGAGGGAAGAGGGGGGCAGTACTTC
CASSPEGRGGQYF
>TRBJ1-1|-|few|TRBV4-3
TGCGCCAGCAGCCAAGGGGTTGGAGGGTACAGTGAAGCTTTCTTT
CASSQGVGGYSEAFF
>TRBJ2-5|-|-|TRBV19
TGTGCCAGGATCGTGACTTCGCAAGAGACCCAGTACTTC
CARIVTSQETQYF
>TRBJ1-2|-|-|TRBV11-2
TGTGCCAGCAGCTCCTACAGGCATCCCGCCTATGGCTACACCTTC
CASSSYRHPAYGYTF
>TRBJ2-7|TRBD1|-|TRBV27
TGTGCCAGCAGTTTATCGTGGGACAGGGGCTACGAGCAGTACTTC
CASSLSWDRGYEQYF
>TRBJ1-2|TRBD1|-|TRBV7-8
TGTGCCAGCAGCTCCCGGGACAGGGCGGCTAACTATGGCTACACCTTC
CASSSRDRAANYGYTF
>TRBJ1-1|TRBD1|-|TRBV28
TGTGCCAGCAGTTTAGACAGGGGGATAACTGAAGCTTTCTTT
CASSLDRGITEAFF
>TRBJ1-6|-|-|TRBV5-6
TGTGCCAGCAGCGCGGGGATCTATAATTCACCCCTCCACTTT
CASSAGIYNSPLHF
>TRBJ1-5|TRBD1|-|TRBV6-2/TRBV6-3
TGTGCCAGCAGTTACTCCCGGACAGGGGGGCATCAGCCCCAGCATTTT
CASSYSRTGGHQPQHF
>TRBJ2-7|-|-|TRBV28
TGTGCCAGCAGTCGGAATCGCTACGAGCAGTACTTC
CASSRNRYEQYF
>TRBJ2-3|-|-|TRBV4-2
TGTGCCAGCAGCCAAGGAAGCCGAACAGATACGCAGTATTTT
CASSQGSRTDTQYF
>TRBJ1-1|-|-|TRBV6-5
TGTGCCAGCAGCAGATTGAACACTGAAGCTTTCTTT
CASSRLNTEAFF
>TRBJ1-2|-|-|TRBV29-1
TGCAGCGTTGCGGTGCGGCAGGGCGGTTATGGCTACACCTTC
CSVAVRQGGYGYTF
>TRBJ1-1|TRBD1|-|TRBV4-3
TGCGCCAGCAGCCAGACAGGGTTTTTCACTGAAGCTTTCTTT
CASSQTGFFTEAFF
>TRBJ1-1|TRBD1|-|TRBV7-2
TGTGCCAGCAGCTTAGTCACAGGGGCGAACACTGAAGCTTTCTTT
CASSLVTGANTEAFF
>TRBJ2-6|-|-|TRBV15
TGTGCCACCAGCAGAGTGGGTTTGGGGCCTGGGGCCAACGTCCTGACTTTC
CATSRVGLGPGANVLTF
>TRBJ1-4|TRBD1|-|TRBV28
TGTGCCAGCAGTATCCCCGGGACAGGGAATGAAAAACTGTTTTTT
CASSIPGTGNEKLFF
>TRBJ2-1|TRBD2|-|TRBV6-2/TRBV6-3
TGTGCCAGCAGTGTAGCGGGGGGGCCTCGTAATGAGCAGTTCTTC
CASSVAGGPRNEQFF
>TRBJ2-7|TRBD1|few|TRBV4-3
TGCGCCAGCAGCCAACTCGACAGGGGCGCCTACGAGCAGTACTTC
CASSQLDRGAYEQYF
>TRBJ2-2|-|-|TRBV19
TGTGCCAGTAGTAGGGGCACCGGGGAGCTGTTTTTT
CASSRGTGELFF
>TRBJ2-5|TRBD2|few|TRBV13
TGTGCCAGCAGCCCAAGGTATAGCGGGGGGGCATCAGAGACCCAGTACTTC
CASSPRYSGGASETQYF
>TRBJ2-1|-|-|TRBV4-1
TGCGCCAGCAGCCAAGGTCGAGCGAACTACAATGAGCAGTTCTTC
CASSQGRANYNEQFF
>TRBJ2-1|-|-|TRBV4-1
TGCGCCAGCAGCCAACGGGCGGAATACAATGAGCAGTTCTTC
CASSQRAEYNEQFF
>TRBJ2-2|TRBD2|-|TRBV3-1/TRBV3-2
TGTGCCAGCAGCCAACGGGGGGGCTTCCTTGGCGGGGAGCTGTTTTTT
CASSQRGGFLGGELFF
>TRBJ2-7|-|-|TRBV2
TGTGCCAGCGGGGGGCGGGTTTACGAGCAGTACTTC
CASGGRVYEQYF
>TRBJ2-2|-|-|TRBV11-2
TGTGCCAGCAGCGCCTTGGAGGGGGCAGGGAACACCGGGGAGCTGTTTTTT
CASSALEGAGNTGELFF
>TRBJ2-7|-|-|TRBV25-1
TGTGCCAGCAGTGTCGGGGGCGGTTTCTACGAGCAGTACTTC
CASSVGGGFYEQYF